The entry below gives a single T cell receptor beta chain sequence along with its context. TCRdb's table, derived via immunoSEQ multiplex PCR, lists solely in-frame clones and lacks some. Of 200,000 to 300,000 clones in the sample, 86% are singletons; the top ten hold over 2%. The sample belongs to a study of blood T cell repertoires in COVID-19. This CDR3 has 16 amino acids. Germline assignment: CDR1 LGHNA and CDR2 YSLEER. V was cut by 0 bases and J by 5 bases, with 17 bases left in between. The TCR was taken from a woman in her fifties or sixties who had recovered from COVID-19. The chain couples TRBV4-3 to TRBJ2-7; a weak D match, TRBD1 (6 bases). Sequencing input: PBMCs or T cells enriched from blood (not recorded which). The CDR3 DNA follows: TGCGCCAGCAGCCAAGATTGGTACAGGGAACCTGACGAGCAGTACTTC. Its translation is CASSQDWYREPDEQYF.